These 3 T cell receptor beta chains came from one sample sequenced in a study of blood T cell repertoires in COVID-19. Generated by immunoSEQ multiplex PCR, the TCRdb table keeps only in-frame clones and is missing some. This sample has some 170,000 clones, with 75% to 85% found just once. The sample taken for sequencing was PBMCs or T cells enriched from blood (not recorded which). The receptors here all came from a man aged 35 to 55 who had recovered from COVID-19.

This chain uses TRBV5-8 with TRBJ2-7, with a tentative D call TRBD1 (6 bases). Germline V gene sequence: CDR1 SGHTS, CDR2 YDEGEE. This CDR3 contains 13 residues. The V end lost 2 bases, the J end lost 1 base, and 7 bases lay between the germline ends. CDR3 in amino acids: CASSFRGSYEQYV. In nucleotides, the CDR3 is TGTGCCAGCAGCTTCAGGGGTTCCTACGAGCAGTACGTC.

This sequence joins TRBV2 and TRBJ2-5; D is uncertain. This CDR3 is 12 amino acids long. Germline assignment: CDR1 SNHLY and CDR2 FYNNEI. V gave up 8 bases and J gave up 5 bases, with 12 bases separating them. As DNA, the CDR3 is TGTGCCAGCGCTCGGGTGAGGGAGACCCAGTACTTC. Translated: CASARVRETQYF.

This clone was observed a handful of times. V is TRBV6-5 and J is TRBJ2-2; D gene ambiguous. The CDR3 totals 16 residues. In germline, CDR1 is MNHEY, CDR2 SVGAGI. The V end lost 2 bases, the J end lost 6 bases, and 16 bases lay between the germline ends. The CDR3 DNA follows: TGTGCCAGCAGTTACGGTAGCAGAACCCTCCCCGGGGAGCTGTTTTTT. Protein: CASSYGSRTLPGELFF.